These 5 T cell receptor beta chains were all obtained from the same sample, sequenced in a study of T-cell reconstitution after alpha-beta-depleted transplantation in children. Preparation of the TCRbeta library was carried out with unique molecular identifiers. TCRdb recomputed calls from the PCR reads with MiXCR, one row per CDR3 protein. The sample shows about 440,000 distinct CDR3 sequences, 43% of them seen only once. The sample consisted of PBMCs, taken before TCRalphabeta/CD19-depleted stem cell transplant. Every receptor here comes from a girl aged 2 to 10 with aplastic anemia, due to receive a stem cell transplant.

This sequence joins TRBV12-3 or TRBV12-4 and TRBJ2-5; 7 nucleotides align to TRBD2. Trimming removed 8 bases from V and 5 bases from J; junction bases left unmatched: 8. The length of the CDR3 is 13 residues. CDR3 region: CASLFWGGETQYF. The DNA for the CDR3 is TGTGCCAGCCTCTTCTGGGGGGGGGAGACCCAGTACTTC.

The chain uses TRBV29-1 and TRBJ1-1; D perhaps matches TRBD1 (5 bases). The CDR3 is 13 residues long. Deletions cut 6 bases from V and 5 bases from J, with 16 bases between. Germline V lookup: CDR1 SQVTM, CDR2 ANQGSEA. The CDR3 spells CSVRRGGGTEAFF. CDR3 nucleotides: TGCAGCGTCCGTCGTGGGGGGGGGACTGAAGCTTTCTTT. The variable domain in full, completed from reference TRBV29-1 and TRBJ1-1, reads SAVISQKPSRDICQRGTSLTIQCQVDSQVTMMFWYRQQPGQSLTLIATANQGSEATYESGFVIDKFPISRPNLTFSTLTVSNMSPEDSSIYLCSVRRGGGTEAFFGQGTRLTVV.

The rearrangement joins TRBV9 to TRBJ2-3; 7 bases fit TRBD2. Germline assignment: CDR1 SGDLS and CDR2 YYNGEE. Trimming removed 0 bases from V and 9 bases from J; junction bases left unmatched: 7. This CDR3 spans 14 amino acids. The CDR3 DNA follows: TGTGCCAGCAGCGTAGGGGCGGGAGCTGGGACGCAGTATTTT. This encodes CASSVGAGAGTQYF.

This chain connects TRBV18 to TRBJ2-3; D is unclear. The V gene's germline CDR1 is KGHSH and CDR2 LQKENI. V shed 3 bases and J shed 2 bases, with 6 bases lying between them. The CDR3 is made up of 13 amino acids. CDR3 amino acids: CASSPRTTDTQYF. CDR3 bases: TGTGCCAGCTCACCCCGGACCACAGATACGCAGTATTTT.

V gene TRBV20-1 combines with J gene TRBJ2-7; D perhaps matches TRBD1 (8 bases). Germline CDR1 is DFQATT and CDR2 is SNEGSKA (reference sequence). This CDR3 is 18 amino acids long. The germline V and J ends were trimmed by 3 bases and 2 bases, with 26 bases remaining between them. CDR3 nucleotide sequence: TGCAGTGCTAGGGATGGGACAGGCGAGAAGCGGGACCCCTACGAGCAGTACTTC. Amino acid sequence: CSARDGTGEKRDPYEQYF.